The 8 T cell receptor beta chains reported below all come from one sample, sequenced in a study of T cells in Graves' hyperthyroidism and ophthalmopathy. Amplification targeted TCR beta CDR3 regions from RNA transcripts. In the first-round RT-PCR of the TCR CDR3, the HTBI primer set was used. TCRdb re-called the multiplex PCR reads with MiXCR, one entry per CDR3 protein. This table has some 340,000 distinct CDR3 sequences, roughly an eighth appearing once. Sequencing was done on a sample of blood. Receptor source: a middle-aged woman with Graves' ophthalmopathy.

This clonotype was recorded many times. The chain employs TRBV20-1 and TRBJ1-3, with TRBD1 identical over 9 bases. V was clipped by 3 bases and J by 4 bases; unmatched bases: 4. The CDR3 runs 14 residues. From germline, CDR1 is DFQATT and CDR2 SNEGSKA (reference sequence). The CDR3 DNA reads as TGCAGTGCTAGGACAGGGGGATTCGGAAACACCATATATTTT. This encodes CSARTGGFGNTIYF.

J is TRBJ1-3 and V is TRBV5-6; D might be TRBD1 (6 bases). The CDR3 runs to 14 residues. Germline V CDR1 and CDR2: SGHDT, YYEEEE. V dropped 5 bases and J dropped 4 bases, with 13 bases sitting between them. CDR3 DNA: TGTGCCAGCAGACCCACAGGGACAGGAAACACCATATATTTT. This translates into CASRPTGTGNTIYF.

The gene calls are TRBV20-1 and TRBJ2-3, with D maybe TRBD2 (6 bases). CDR1 is DFQATT, CDR2 SNEGSKA, per germline (reference sequence). The CDR3 is 16 amino acids. The V gene lost 1 base and the J gene lost 0 bases, with 14 bases spanning the gap. The CDR3 here is CSARGQWSGSTDTQYF. CDR3 DNA sequence: TGCAGTGCTAGAGGACAGTGGAGCGGGAGCACAGATACGCAGTATTTT.

This clonotype has at least ten counts. V usage is TRBV7-2 and J usage is TRBJ2-1; D gene ambiguous. Trimming took off 8 bases at V and 6 bases at J, with 17 bases between the two ends. The CDR3 runs to 14 residues. CDR1 is SGHTA and CDR2 is FQGNSA in the germline V gene. CDR3 sequence: CASSSVVMGNEQFF. CDR3 nucleotides: TGTGCCAGCTCTTCGGTTGTCATGGGCAATGAGCAGTTCTTC.

The chain links TRBV20-1 to TRBJ1-5; D is undetermined. Deletions cut 6 bases from V and 9 bases from J, with 12 bases between. The CDR3 is 11 amino acids. Germline assignment: CDR1 DFQATT and CDR2 SNEGSKA (reference sequence). Here the CDR3 reads CSASAGWPQHF. DNA for the CDR3: TGCAGTGCCAGTGCAGGCTGGCCCCAGCATTTT.

This chain joins TRBV7-2 and TRBJ2-3, with TRBD1 identical over 10 bases. The V and J ends lost 8 bases and 5 bases, in that order; junction bases with no gene match: 7. Looked up from germline, CDR1 is SGHTA and CDR2 is FQGNSA. The CDR3 runs to 14 residues. The CDR3 here is CASFRQGAIDTQYF. The CDR3 DNA reads as TGTGCCAGCTTCCGACAGGGGGCCATAGATACGCAGTATTTT. Based on the CDR3 plus reference TRBV7-2 and TRBJ2-3, the full variable domain is GAGVSQSPSNKVTEKGKDVELRCDPISGHTALYWYRQSLGQGLEFLIYFQGNSAPDKSGLPSDRFSAERTGGSVSTLTIQRTQQEDSAVYLCASFRQGAIDTQYFGPGTRLTVL.

CDR3 loop: CASSHPDRGTIYF. The CDR3 coding sequence is TGTGCCAGCAGCCATCCGGACCGGGGCACCATATATTTT. The chain links TRBV3-1 to TRBJ1-3; the D is unclear. CDR1 is LGHDT and CDR2 is YNNKEL in the germline V gene (reference sequence). The length of the CDR3 is 13 residues. V was shortened by 3 bases and J by 9 bases, with 12 bases between the two germline ends.

This clonotype was observed many times. The rearrangement uses TRBV6-1 and TRBJ1-1, with D possibly TRBD1 on 6 matching bases. V shed 8 bases and J shed 0 bases, with 16 bases lying between them. This CDR3 is 15 amino acids long. Germline CDR1 is MNHNS and CDR2 is SASEGT. This CDR3 reads CASHRGLSMNTEAFF. In DNA form, the CDR3 reads TGTGCCAGCCATAGGGGGTTAAGTATGAACACTGAAGCTTTCTTT.